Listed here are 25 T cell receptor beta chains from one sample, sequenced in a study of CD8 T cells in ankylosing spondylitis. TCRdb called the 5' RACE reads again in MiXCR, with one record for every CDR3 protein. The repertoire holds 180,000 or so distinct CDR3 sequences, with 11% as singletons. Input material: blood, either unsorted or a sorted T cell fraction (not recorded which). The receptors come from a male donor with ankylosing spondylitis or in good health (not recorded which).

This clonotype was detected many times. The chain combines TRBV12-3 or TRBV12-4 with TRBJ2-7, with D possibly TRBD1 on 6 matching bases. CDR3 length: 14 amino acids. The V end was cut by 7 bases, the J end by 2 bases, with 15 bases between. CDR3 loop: CASTLRGFAYEQYF. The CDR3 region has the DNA TGTGCCAGCACCTTAAGGGGGTTTGCCTACGAGCAGTACTTC.

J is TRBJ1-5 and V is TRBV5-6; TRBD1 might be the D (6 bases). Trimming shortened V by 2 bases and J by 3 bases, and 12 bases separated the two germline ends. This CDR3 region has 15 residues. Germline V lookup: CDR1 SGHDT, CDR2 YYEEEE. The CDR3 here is CASSFRQALNQPQHF. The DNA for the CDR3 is TGTGCCAGCAGCTTTCGACAGGCGCTCAATCAGCCCCAGCATTTT.

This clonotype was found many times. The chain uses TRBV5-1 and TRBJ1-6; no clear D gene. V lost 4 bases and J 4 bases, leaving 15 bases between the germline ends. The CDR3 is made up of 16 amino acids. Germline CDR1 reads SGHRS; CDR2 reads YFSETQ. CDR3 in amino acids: CASSARKGEYNSPLHF. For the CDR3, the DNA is TGCGCCAGCAGCGCCCGCAAGGGAGAGTATAATTCACCCCTCCACTTT. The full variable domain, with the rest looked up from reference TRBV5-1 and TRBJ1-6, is KAGVTQTPRYLIKTRGQQVTLSCSPISGHRSVSWYQQTPGQGLQFLFEYFSETQRNKGNFPGRFSGRQFSNSRSEMNVSTLELGDSALYLCASSARKGEYNSPLHFGNGTRLTVT.

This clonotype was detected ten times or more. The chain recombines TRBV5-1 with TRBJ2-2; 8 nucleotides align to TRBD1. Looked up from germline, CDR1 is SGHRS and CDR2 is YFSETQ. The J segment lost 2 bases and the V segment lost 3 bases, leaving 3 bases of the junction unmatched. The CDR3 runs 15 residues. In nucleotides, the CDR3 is TGCGCCAGCAGCTCAGGACAGGGCAACACCGGGGAGCTGTTTTTT. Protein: CASSSGQGNTGELFF. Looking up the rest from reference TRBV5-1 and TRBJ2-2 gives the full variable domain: KAGVTQTPRYLIKTRGQQVTLSCSPISGHRSVSWYQQTPGQGLQFLFEYFSETQRNKGNFPGRFSGRQFSNSRSEMNVSTLELGDSALYLCASSSGQGNTGELFFGEGSRLTVL.

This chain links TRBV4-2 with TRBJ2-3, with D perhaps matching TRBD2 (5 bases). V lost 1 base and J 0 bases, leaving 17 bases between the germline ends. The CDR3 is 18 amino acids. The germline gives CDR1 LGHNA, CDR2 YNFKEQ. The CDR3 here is CASSQALAVFSSTDTQYF. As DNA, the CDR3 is TGTGCCAGCAGCCAAGCTCTAGCAGTATTCTCTAGCACAGATACGCAGTATTTT.

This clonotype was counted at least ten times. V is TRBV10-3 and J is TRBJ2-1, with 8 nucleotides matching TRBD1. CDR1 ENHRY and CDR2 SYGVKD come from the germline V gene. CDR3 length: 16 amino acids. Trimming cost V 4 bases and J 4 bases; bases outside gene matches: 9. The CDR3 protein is CAISAIGQGSYNEQFF. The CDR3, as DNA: TGTGCCATCAGTGCCATCGGACAGGGTTCATACAATGAGCAGTTCTTC.

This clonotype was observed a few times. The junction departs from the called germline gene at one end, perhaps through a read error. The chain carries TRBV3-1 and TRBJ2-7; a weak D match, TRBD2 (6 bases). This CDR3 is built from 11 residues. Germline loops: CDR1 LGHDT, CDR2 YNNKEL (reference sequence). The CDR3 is CASSQGEAVTF. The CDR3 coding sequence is TGTGCCAGCAGCCAAGGGGAGGCTGTTACCTTC.

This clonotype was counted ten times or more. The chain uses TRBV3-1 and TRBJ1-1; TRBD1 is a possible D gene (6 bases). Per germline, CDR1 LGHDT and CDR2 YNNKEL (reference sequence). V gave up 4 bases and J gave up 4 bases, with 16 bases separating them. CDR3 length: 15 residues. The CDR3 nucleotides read TGTGCCAGCAGCCGGGGGGGGGCGCGGACCACTGAAGCTTTCTTT. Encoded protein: CASSRGGARTTEAFF.

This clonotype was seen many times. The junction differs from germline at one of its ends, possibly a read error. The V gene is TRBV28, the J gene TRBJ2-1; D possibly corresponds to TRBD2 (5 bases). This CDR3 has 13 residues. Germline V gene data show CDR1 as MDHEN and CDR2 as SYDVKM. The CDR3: CTRTLGFYNEQFF. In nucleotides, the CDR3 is TGCACTAGGACGCTCGGGTTTTACAATGAGCAGTTCTTC.

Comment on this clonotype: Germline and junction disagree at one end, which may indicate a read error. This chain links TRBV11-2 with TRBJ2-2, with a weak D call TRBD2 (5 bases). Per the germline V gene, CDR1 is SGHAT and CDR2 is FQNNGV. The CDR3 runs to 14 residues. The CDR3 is CASSIHPNTGELLF. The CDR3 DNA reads TGTGCCAGCAGCATCCACCCGAACACCGGGGAGCTGCTTTTT.

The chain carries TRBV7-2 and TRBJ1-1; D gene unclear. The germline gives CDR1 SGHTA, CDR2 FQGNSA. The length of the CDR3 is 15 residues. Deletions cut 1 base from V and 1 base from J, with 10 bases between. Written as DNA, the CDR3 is TGTGCCAGCAGCTTAGTCTCAACGGGGAACACTGAAGCTTTCTTT. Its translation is CASSLVSTGNTEAFF.

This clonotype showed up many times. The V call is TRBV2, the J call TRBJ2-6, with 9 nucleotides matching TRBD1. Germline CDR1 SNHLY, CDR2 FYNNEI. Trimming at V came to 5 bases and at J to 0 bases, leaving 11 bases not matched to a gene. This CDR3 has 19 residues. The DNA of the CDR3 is TGTGCCAGCAGTTACACCCCGGGACAGGGCCTCTCTGGGGCCAACGTCCTGACTTTC. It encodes CASSYTPGQGLSGANVLTF. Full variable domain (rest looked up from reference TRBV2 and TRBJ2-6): EPEVTQTPSHQVTQMGQEVILRCVPISNHLYFYWYRQILGQKVEFLVSFYNNEISEKSEIFDDQFSVERPDGSNFTLKIRSTKLEDSAMYFCASSYTPGQGLSGANVLTFGAGSRLTVL.

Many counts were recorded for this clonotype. The CDR3 nucleotides read TGTGCCAGCAGCCAAGCGTTACGAGGGGGCCACGAGCAGTACTTC. Its protein is CASSQALRGGHEQYF. V gene TRBV4-2 combines with J gene TRBJ2-7; 7 bases match TRBD1. Germline CDR1 reads LGHNA; CDR2 reads YNFKEQ. This CDR3 has 15 amino acids. V gave up 1 base and J gave up 5 bases; unmatched junction bases: 8.

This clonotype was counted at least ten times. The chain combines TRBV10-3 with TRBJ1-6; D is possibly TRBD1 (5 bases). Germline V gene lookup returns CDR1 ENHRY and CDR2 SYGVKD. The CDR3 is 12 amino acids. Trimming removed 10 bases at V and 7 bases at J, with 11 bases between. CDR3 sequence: CASAGVNSPLHF. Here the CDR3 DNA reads TGTGCCAGCGCGGGGGTGAATTCACCCCTCCACTTT.

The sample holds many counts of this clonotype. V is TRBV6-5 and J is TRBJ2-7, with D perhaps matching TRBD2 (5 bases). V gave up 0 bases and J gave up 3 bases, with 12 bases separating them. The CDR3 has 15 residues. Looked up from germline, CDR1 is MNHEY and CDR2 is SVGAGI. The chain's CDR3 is CASSYSSAGVYEQYF. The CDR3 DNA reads TGTGCCAGCAGTTACTCGTCCGCGGGCGTCTACGAGCAGTACTTC.

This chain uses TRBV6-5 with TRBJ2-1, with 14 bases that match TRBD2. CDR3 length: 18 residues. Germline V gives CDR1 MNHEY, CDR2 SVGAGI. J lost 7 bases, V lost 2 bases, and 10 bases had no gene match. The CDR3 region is CASSYVRLAGGPGNEQFF. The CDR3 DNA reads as TGTGCCAGCAGTTACGTCCGACTAGCGGGAGGGCCCGGGAATGAGCAGTTCTTC.

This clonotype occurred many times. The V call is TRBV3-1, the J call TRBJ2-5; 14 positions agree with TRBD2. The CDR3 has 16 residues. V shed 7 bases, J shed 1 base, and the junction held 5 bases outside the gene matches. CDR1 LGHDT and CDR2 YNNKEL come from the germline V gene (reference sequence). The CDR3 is CASNLGLAGAQETQYF. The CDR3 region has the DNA TGTGCCAGCAACCTGGGACTAGCGGGGGCCCAAGAGACCCAGTACTTC.

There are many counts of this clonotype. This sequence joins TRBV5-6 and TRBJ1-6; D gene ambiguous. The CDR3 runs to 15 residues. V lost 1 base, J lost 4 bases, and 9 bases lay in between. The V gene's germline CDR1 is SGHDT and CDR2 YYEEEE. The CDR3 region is CASSLSDLYNSPLHF. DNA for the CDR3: TGTGCCAGCAGCTTGTCTGACCTATATAATTCACCCCTCCACTTT.

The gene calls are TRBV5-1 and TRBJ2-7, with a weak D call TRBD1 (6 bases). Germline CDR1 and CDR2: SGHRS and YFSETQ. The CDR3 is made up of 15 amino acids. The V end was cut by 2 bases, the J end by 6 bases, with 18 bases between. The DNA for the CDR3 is TGCGCCAGCAGCTTCGAGAATTACAGGGCTGGCGAGCAGTACTTC. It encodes CASSFENYRAGEQYF.

The CDR3 DNA reads as TGTGCCAGCAGTGAAAATGGTAGGGGGGCGCAGTACTTC. Its protein product is CASSENGRGAQYF. The chain employs TRBV2 and TRBJ2-7, with D perhaps TRBD1 or TRBD2 (6 bases each). Germline V gene sequence: CDR1 SNHLY, CDR2 FYNNEI. The CDR3 covers 13 residues. The V gene lost 2 bases and the J gene lost 9 bases, with 14 bases spanning the gap.

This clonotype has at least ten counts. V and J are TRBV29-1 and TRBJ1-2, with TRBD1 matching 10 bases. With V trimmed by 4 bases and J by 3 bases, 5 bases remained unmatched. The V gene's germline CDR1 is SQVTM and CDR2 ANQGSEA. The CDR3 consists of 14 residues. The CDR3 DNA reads TGCAGCGTTGCCATGACAGGGGGCGACTATGGCTACACCTTC. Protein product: CSVAMTGGDYGYTF.

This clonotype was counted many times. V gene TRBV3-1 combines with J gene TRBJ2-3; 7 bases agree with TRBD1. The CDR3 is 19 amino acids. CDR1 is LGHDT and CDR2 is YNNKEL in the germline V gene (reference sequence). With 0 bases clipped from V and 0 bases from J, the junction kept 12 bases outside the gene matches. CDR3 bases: TGTGCCAGCAGCCAAGAAAGACCGGACAGGCTCTCTAGCACAGATACGCAGTATTTT. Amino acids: CASSQERPDRLSSTDTQYF.

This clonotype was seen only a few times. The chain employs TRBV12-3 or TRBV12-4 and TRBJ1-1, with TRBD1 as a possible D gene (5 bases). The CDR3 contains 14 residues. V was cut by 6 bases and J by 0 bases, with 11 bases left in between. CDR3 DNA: TGTGCCAGCAGAGTTGAGGGGATGAACACTGAAGCTTTCTTT. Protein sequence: CASRVEGMNTEAFF.

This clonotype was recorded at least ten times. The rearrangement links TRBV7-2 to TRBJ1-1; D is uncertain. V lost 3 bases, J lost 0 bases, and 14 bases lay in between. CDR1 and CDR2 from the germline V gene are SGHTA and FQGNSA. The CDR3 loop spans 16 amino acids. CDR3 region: CASSFGIGLLNTEAFF. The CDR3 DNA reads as TGTGCCAGCAGCTTTGGTATTGGGCTGCTGAACACTGAAGCTTTCTTT.

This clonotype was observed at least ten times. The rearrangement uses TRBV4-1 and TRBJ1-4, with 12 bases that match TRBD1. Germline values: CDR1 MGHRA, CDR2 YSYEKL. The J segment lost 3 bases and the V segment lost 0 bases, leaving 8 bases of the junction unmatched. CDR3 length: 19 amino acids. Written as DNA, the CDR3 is TGCGCCAGCAGCCAAGATCGGGGACAGGGGGCGCGGCCTAATGAAAAACTGTTTTTT. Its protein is CASSQDRGQGARPNEKLFF.